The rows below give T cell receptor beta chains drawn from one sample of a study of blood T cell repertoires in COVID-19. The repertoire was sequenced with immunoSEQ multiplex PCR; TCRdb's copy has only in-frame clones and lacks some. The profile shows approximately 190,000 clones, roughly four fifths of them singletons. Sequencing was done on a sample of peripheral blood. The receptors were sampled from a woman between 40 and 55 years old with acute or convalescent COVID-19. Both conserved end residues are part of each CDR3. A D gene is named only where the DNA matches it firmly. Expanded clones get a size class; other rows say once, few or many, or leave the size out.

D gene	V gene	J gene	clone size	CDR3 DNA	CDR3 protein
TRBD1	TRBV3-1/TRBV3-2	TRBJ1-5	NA	TGTGCCAGCAGCCAACAGACAGGGCCCAATCAGCCCCAGCATTTT	CASSQQTGPNQPQHF
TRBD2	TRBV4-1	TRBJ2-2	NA	TGCGCCAGCAGCCAAAGCGGGGGCAGAAACACCGGGGAGCTGTTTTTT	CASSQSGGRNTGELFF
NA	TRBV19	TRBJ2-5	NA	TGTGCCAGTAGTATTTTGCCCCGGGAGACCCAGTACTTC	CASSILPRETQYF
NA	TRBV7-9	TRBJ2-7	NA	TGTGCCAGCAGCTTAGGTCCCGTCCACACCTACGAGCAGTACTTC	CASSLGPVHTYEQYF
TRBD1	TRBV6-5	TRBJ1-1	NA	TGTGCCAGCAGCCCGTTGACAGGGGGGTTAACTGAAGCTTTCTTT	CASSPLTGGLTEAFF
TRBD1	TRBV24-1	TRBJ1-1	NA	TGTGCCACCAGTGATGCAGGGGGGCTAGGTGAAGCTTTCTTT	CATSDAGGLGEAFF
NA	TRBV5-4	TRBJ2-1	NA	TGTGCCAGCAGCTTCGGGTATGAGCAGTTCTTC	CASSFGYEQFF
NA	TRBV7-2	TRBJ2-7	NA	TGTGCCAGCAGCTCCCGTTCCTACGAGCAGTACTTC	CASSSRSYEQYF
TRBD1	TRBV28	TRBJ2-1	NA	TGTGCCATTTCGACAGGGTCCTACAATGAGCAGTTCTTC	CAISTGSYNEQFF
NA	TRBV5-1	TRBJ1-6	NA	TGCGCCAGCAGCTTGGGTAAAGGGGTAGATTCACCCCTCCACTTT	CASSLGKGVDSPLHF
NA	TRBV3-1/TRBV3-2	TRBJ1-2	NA	TGTGCCAGCAGCCCACAGGGAGAAAACTATGGCTACACCTTC	CASSPQGENYGYTF
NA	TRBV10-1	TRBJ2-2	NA	TGCGCCAGCAGTGCCCTGACAGTTCCCGGGGAGCTGTTTTTT	CASSALTVPGELFF
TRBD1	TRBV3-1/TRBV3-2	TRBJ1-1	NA	TGTGCCAGCAGCCAAGTTCAGGGGGCGCGGACTGAAGCTTTCTTT	CASSQVQGARTEAFF
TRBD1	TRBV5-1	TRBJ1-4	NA	TGCGCCAGCAGCCAACGACAGGGGACAACTAATGAAAAACTGTTTTTT	CASSQRQGTTNEKLFF
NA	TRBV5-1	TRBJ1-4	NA	TGCGCCAGCAGCTTTACGTCCCTAATGAATGAAAAACTGTTTTTT	CASSFTSLMNEKLFF
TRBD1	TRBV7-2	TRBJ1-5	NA	TGTGCCAGCAGCTTATCCGGGGGACAGGGTCAGCCCCAGCATTTT	CASSLSGGQGQPQHF
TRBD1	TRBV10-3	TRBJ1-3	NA	TGTGCCATCAGACAGGGGGCGGGACAGTCTGGAAACACCATATATTTT	CAIRQGAGQSGNTIYF
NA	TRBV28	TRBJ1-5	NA	TGTGCCAGCAATGTCGGGGGGTGGGGCAATCAGCCCCAGCATTTT	CASNVGGWGNQPQHF
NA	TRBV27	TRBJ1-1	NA	TGTGCCAGCAGTTTTCGCCAGGGCACTGAAGCTTTCTTT	CASSFRQGTEAFF
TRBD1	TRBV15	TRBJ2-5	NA	TGTGCCACCAGCCCCCGGACAGGTGGCCAAGAGACCCAGTACTTC	CATSPRTGGQETQYF
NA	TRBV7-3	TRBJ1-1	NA	TGTGCCAGCAGCTCTCAGGGTGGGACTGAAGCTTTCTTT	CASSSQGGTEAFF
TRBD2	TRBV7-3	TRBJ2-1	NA	TGTGCCAGCAGCTTCACCCTAGCGGGGGCTACGGGTGAGCAGTTCTTC	CASSFTLAGATGEQFF
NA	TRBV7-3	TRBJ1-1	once	TGTGCCAGCAGCCTATATTTACAGGTTACGAACACTGAAGCTTTCTTT	CASSLYLQVTNTEAFF
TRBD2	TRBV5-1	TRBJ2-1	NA	TGCGCCAGCAGCTTCCGCGGACTAGCGGGGGGGCCGGGATACAATGAGCAGTTCTTC	CASSFRGLAGGPGYNEQFF
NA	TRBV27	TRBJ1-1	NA	TGTGCCAGCCAGGGCAGGGTGAACACTGAAGCTTTCTTT	CASQGRVNTEAFF
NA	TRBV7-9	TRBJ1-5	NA	TGTGCCAGCAGCCTCCAGGTAAATCAGCCCCAGCATTTT	CASSLQVNQPQHF
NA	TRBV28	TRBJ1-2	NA	TGTGCCAACGCTCCACAGGGTAACTATGGCTACACCTTC	CANAPQGNYGYTF
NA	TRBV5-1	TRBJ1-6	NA	TGCGCCAGCAGCTTGGATTCAGGTATCAATTCACCCCTCCACTTT	CASSLDSGINSPLHF
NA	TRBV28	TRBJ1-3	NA	TGTGCCAGCGGGACAATCTTTTCTGGAAACACCATATATTTT	CASGTIFSGNTIYF
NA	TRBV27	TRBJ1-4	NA	TGTGCCAGCAGTTTTGGGGACACGACAGAAAAACTGTTTTTT	CASSFGDTTEKLFF
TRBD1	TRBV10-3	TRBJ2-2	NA	TGTGCCATCCGGACAGGAGCGAACACCGGGGAGCTGTTTTTT	CAIRTGANTGELFF
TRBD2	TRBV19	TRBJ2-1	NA	TGTGCCAGTAGTAAGGGACTAGTCCTCAATGAGCAGTTCTTC	CASSKGLVLNEQFF
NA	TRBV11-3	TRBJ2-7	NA	TGTGCCAGCAGCTCGGGGGGGGACAGGGACGAGCAGTACTTC	CASSSGGDRDEQYF
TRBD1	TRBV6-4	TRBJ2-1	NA	TGTGCCAGCAGCCCCGGGACAGGGGGAAATGAGCAGTTCTTC	CASSPGTGGNEQFF
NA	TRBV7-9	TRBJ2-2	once	TGTGCCAAAGACTCACCGAACACCGGGGAGCTGTTTTTT	CAKDSPNTGELFF
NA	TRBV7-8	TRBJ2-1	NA	TGTGCCAGCAGCTTCCCGGACAAAAGCCTATACAATGAGCAGTTCTTC	CASSFPDKSLYNEQFF
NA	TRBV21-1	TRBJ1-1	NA	TGTGCCAGCAGCACATTGACAGGGGAGGGCACTGAAGCTTTCTTT	CASSTLTGEGTEAFF